Shown below are 18 T cell receptor beta chains from a single sample sequenced in a study of T cell repertoires in cytomegalovirus infection. TCRdb redid the calling of the reads with MiXCR, one entry per CDR3 protein. The sample yields 150,000 to 200,000 distinct CDR3 sequences, 17% seen once. Sequenced input: CD8+ T cells from PBMCs. Receptors were obtained from a human donor in good health (CMV status not recorded). Some clones in this sample may be carry-over from other donors' samples.

This clonotype has a handful of counts. V and J are TRBV7-9 and TRBJ2-7; the D gene is possibly TRBD1 (6 bases). Germline V gene lookup returns CDR1 SEHNR and CDR2 FQNEAQ (reference sequence). The V end lost 3 bases, the J end lost 5 bases, and 11 bases lay between the germline ends. The CDR3 has 13 amino acids. The CDR3 reads CASSFWGHNEQYF. The CDR3 DNA reads TGTGCCAGCAGCTTTTGGGGGCACAACGAGCAGTACTTC.

This clonotype was counted only a few times. This chain links TRBV7-3 with TRBJ2-1, with 9 bases lining up with TRBD2. Germline CDR1 SGHTA, CDR2 FQGTGA. The CDR3 sequence is 14 residues long. V dropped 5 bases and J dropped 5; count of bases not matched to a gene: 4. CDR3 residues: CASSPSSGDNEQFF. DNA for the CDR3: TGTGCCAGCAGCCCTTCTAGCGGGGACAATGAGCAGTTCTTC.

There are a few counts of this clonotype. The rearrangement links TRBV7-2 to TRBJ2-3; no clear D gene. V was trimmed by 4 bases and J by 0 bases, leaving 8 bases between them. Germline values: CDR1 SGHTA, CDR2 FQGNSA. CDR3 size: 14 residues. The CDR3 region has the DNA TGTGCCAGCAGCTACCCCAGCAGCACAGATACGCAGTATTTT. Translated: CASSYPSSTDTQYF.

The chain couples TRBV28 to TRBJ2-7, with D possibly matching TRBD1 (5 bases). The CDR3 is made up of 14 amino acids. Germline V gene data show CDR1 as MDHEN and CDR2 as SYDVKM. The V end was cut by 6 bases, the J end by 0 bases, with 12 bases between. The CDR3 is CASRDTSTSYEQYF. The CDR3, as DNA: TGTGCCAGCAGGGACACCTCGACCTCCTACGAGCAGTACTTC.

This clonotype was seen only a few times. The genes are TRBV27 and TRBJ1-1; D is unclear. V was cut by 7 bases and J by 4 bases, with 16 bases left in between. CDR1 MNHEY and CDR2 SMNVEV come from the germline V gene (reference sequence). This CDR3 contains 14 residues. CDR3 in DNA: TGTGCCAGCAATTCGGGGTCCCCGGGCACTGAAGCTTTCTTT. Translation gives CASNSGSPGTEAFF.

This chain connects TRBV5-1 to TRBJ2-7; no clear D. Trimming took 0 bases from V and 2 from J, leaving 9 bases between them. The CDR3 length is 14 residues. Germline V lookup: CDR1 SGHRS, CDR2 YFSETQ. The CDR3 DNA sequence: TGCGCCAGCAGCTTGGGAGACCCCACCTACGAGCAGTACTTC. It translates to CASSLGDPTYEQYF.

V gene TRBV11-2 combines with J gene TRBJ2-7; perhaps TRBD1 as D (5 bases). The germline CDR1 and CDR2 sequences are SGHAT and FQNNGV. The V end lost 2 bases, the J end lost 5 bases, and 16 bases lay between the germline ends. This CDR3 spans 15 amino acids. The CDR3 DNA follows: TGTGCCAGCAGCTTAAGGGGCGTCGGCTCTCACGAGCAGTACTTC. It specifies CASSLRGVGSHEQYF.

This chain links TRBV11-2 with TRBJ2-7, with D perhaps TRBD1 (5 bases). The germline V gene has CDR1 SGHAT and CDR2 FQNNGV. CDR3 length equals 14 residues. V dropped 5 bases and J dropped 3 bases, with 14 bases sitting between them. CDR3 nucleotides: TGTGCCAGCAGCCCCGAGGTAGGGGACTACGAGCAGTACTTC. As protein: CASSPEVGDYEQYF.

This rearrangement joins TRBV13 to TRBJ2-7; D might be TRBD1 (5 bases). Looked up from germline, CDR1 is PRHDT and CDR2 is FYEKMQ (reference sequence). The ends were cut back, 4 bases at V and 7 bases at J, with 14 bases in the middle. The CDR3 consists of 13 residues. This CDR3 is CASSSPQGREQYF. CDR3 sequence (DNA): TGTGCCAGCAGCTCCCCCCAGGGCAGAGAGCAGTACTTC.

This clonotype was seen more than once but under ten times. The genes are TRBV28 and TRBJ2-1; D is perhaps TRBD2 (5 bases). This CDR3 region has 13 residues. Trimming took 6 bases from V and 7 from J, leaving 13 bases between them. The germline V gene encodes CDR1 MDHEN and CDR2 SYDVKM. The CDR3 DNA reads TGTGCCAGCAGCGCCTTGAGAGGGAATGAGCAGTTCTTC. Protein: CASSALRGNEQFF.

This clonotype has just a few counts. V gene TRBV28 combines with J gene TRBJ2-1, with D uncertain. The CDR3 has 12 amino acids. V lost 7 bases and J 8 bases, leaving 12 bases between the germline ends. Germline CDR1 MDHEN, CDR2 SYDVKM. In nucleotides, the CDR3 is TGTGCCAGCATGGAACAGTCATATGAGCAGTTCTTC. Protein product: CASMEQSYEQFF.

This clonotype was seen repeatedly, ten times or more. The chain is built from TRBV7-2 and TRBJ2-7; possible D gene TRBD2, 5 bases. This CDR3 has 15 residues. Trimming removed 0 bases from V and 2 bases from J, with 11 bases in between. Per the germline V gene, CDR1 is SGHTA and CDR2 is FQGNSA. The CDR3 bases are TGTGCCAGCAGCTTAGCGCTAGGGAGCCCCTACGAGCAGTACTTC. It translates to CASSLALGSPYEQYF. The whole variable domain, remainder taken from reference TRBV7-2 and TRBJ2-7, is GAGVSQSPSNKVTEKGKDVELRCDPISGHTALYWYRQSLGQGLEFLIYFQGNSAPDKSGLPSDRFSAERTGGSVSTLTIQRTQQEDSAVYLCASSLALGSPYEQYFGPGTRLTVT.

This chain links TRBV5-1 with TRBJ2-5; D may match TRBD1 or TRBD2 (5 bases each). Germline V gene lookup returns CDR1 SGHRS and CDR2 YFSETQ. The CDR3 length is 13 residues. V was shortened by 4 bases and J by 5 bases, with 12 bases between the two germline ends. The CDR3 DNA sequence: TGCGCCAGCAGCCGCTGGGGGATCGAGACCCAGTACTTC. This translates into CASSRWGIETQYF.

The genes are TRBV4-1 and TRBJ2-5; D is ambiguous. The CDR3 has 13 residues. Trimming removed 0 bases at V and 4 bases at J, with 6 bases between. Germline V gives CDR1 MGHRA, CDR2 YSYEKL. The CDR3, as DNA: TGCGCCAGCAGCCAAGAATGGGGAGAGACCCAGTACTTC. It codes for CASSQEWGETQYF.

V gene TRBV12-3 or TRBV12-4 combines with J gene TRBJ2-1, with 11 bases matching TRBD2. The CDR3 is 16 residues long. The V and J ends lost 6 bases and 7 bases, in that order; junction bases with no gene match: 11. The CDR3 loop is CASSEVAGGPLNEQFF. The CDR3 region has the DNA TGTGCCAGCAGCGAAGTAGCGGGAGGGCCGCTAAATGAGCAGTTCTTC.

This clonotype has a count of ten or more. The chain joins TRBV7-8 to TRBJ2-5, with D possibly being TRBD2 (6 bases). Germline CDR1 SGHVS, CDR2 FQNEAQ. This CDR3 spans 16 amino acids. The ends were cut back, 5 bases at V and 4 bases at J, with 20 bases in the middle. CDR3 DNA: TGTGCCAGCAGCCTCGGGCCTACCCCAGCGGGAGAGACCCAGTACTTC. Amino acids: CASSLGPTPAGETQYF.

In its sample, this clonotype was seen a few times. This rearrangement joins TRBV7-9 to TRBJ2-7, with TRBD2 matching over 8 bases. The CDR3 is made up of 15 amino acids. The ends lost 7 bases at V and 2 bases at J; junction bases unmatched: 10. Germline assignment: CDR1 SEHNR and CDR2 FQNEAQ (reference sequence). The CDR3 loop reads CASKALGTRAYEQYF. CDR3 nucleotide sequence: TGTGCCAGCAAGGCCCTCGGGACTAGAGCCTACGAGCAGTACTTC.

The table lists this clonotype with a few counts. V gene TRBV5-4 combines with J gene TRBJ2-1, with D perhaps TRBD2 (6 bases). Trimming took off 4 bases at V and 9 bases at J, with 11 bases between the two ends. Germline CDR1 reads SGHNT; CDR2 reads YYREEE (reference sequence). The CDR3 runs 12 residues. The CDR3 nucleotides read TGTGCCAGCAGCCAGGCTAGCGTTGAGCAGTTCTTC. This encodes CASSQASVEQFF.